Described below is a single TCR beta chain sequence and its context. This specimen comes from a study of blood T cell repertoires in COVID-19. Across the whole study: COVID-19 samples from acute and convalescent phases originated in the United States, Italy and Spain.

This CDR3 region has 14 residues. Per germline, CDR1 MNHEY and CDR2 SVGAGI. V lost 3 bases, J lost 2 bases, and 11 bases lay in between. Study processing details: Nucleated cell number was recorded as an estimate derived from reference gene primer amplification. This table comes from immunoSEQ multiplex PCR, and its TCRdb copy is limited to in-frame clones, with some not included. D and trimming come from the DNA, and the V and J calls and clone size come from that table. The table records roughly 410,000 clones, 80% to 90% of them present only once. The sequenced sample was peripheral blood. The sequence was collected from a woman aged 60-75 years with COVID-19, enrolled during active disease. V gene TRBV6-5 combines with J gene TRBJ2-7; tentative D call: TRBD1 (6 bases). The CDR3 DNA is TGTGCCAGCAGTTATGGGCCAGGGGCCTACGAGCAGTACTTC. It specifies CASSYGPGAYEQYF.